This T cell receptor beta chain stems from a study of graft-versus-host responses after intestinal transplantation. A remark on this clone: Its antigen is as yet unknown.

The assay was immunoSEQ multiplex PCR, and TCRdb's table has in-frame clones only and misses some. The sample lists 100,000 or so clones, 91% occurring once. The germline V and J ends were trimmed by 1 base and 7 bases, with 6 bases remaining between them. CDR3 length equals 12 residues. Germline assignment: CDR1 SGHRS and CDR2 YFSETQ. This receptor was taken from a human donor who was the organ donor for an intestinal transplant. The sequences come from unstimulated CD4+ T cells sorted from spleen or lymph node cells, collected before transplant. The J gene is TRBJ1-5, the V gene TRBV5-1, with D hard to call. The CDR3 DNA is TGCGCCAGCAGCTTGCCGAGACAGCCCCAGCATTTT. It specifies CASSLPRQPQHF.